This T cell receptor beta chain was obtained from a study of beta chain bispecific antibodies for T cell cancers (dated by TCRdb to about 2021). Regarding the research as a whole: After T cells from healthy donors were cocultured with bispecific antibodies and T cell leukemia lines, the researchers used TRBV sequencing of the cells that survived to measure how much each TRBV family was depleted. Jurkat cells expressed surface TRBV12 (TRBV12-3), and HPB-ALL cells expressed surface TRBV5-5. Paper-wide results and their limitations: Leukemia cell line cells were mixed with normal T cells in each sequenced sample, and most of the targeted TRBV signal was derived from the leukemia cells rather than from the normal T cells. Cross-reactivity of the anti-TRBV5-5 antibody with TRBV5-6 was attributed to high sequence similarity between the two genes.

T cells were expanded from blood mononuclear cells for 3 to 4 days with either the anti-CD3 antibody OKT3 or CD3/CD28 Dynabeads. Expanded T cells were maintained in RPMI 1640 supplemented with around 9% fetal bovine serum, recombinant human IL-2 (about 100 IU/ml) and IL-7 (roughly 4.6 ng/ml). For cocultures, roughly 50,000 normal T cells were combined with roughly 50,000 target cells and bispecific antibody in about 92 ul and incubated for about 18 hours at 37 degrees C. Every bispecific antibody was made of two single-chain variable fragments, expressed in a single-chain diabody format carrying a His tag. Effector T cells came from healthy human donors; peripheral blood mononuclear cells were isolated from leukapheresis samples by Ficoll density gradient centrifugation. This clonotype was detected only a few times. Its antigen remains undetermined. Per-nucleotide qualities are absent, and no much larger clonotype sits a single base away.

Counted from cysteine to phenylalanine, this CDR3 has 15 amino acids. The read is trimmed to its CDR3 DNA, 45 bases read in frame from base 1. Looking up the germline V gene (reference sequence) yields CDR1 SEHNR and CDR2 FQNEAQ. The germline ends are 19 bases apart after V is trimmed by 3 bases and J by 7 bases. Unique molecular identifier barcodes were incorporated into the libraries and were used for clonotype quantification. Qiagen AllPrep DNA/RNA Micro kits were used to isolate total RNA, and an Agilent TapeStation was used to check RNA quality. TCR beta libraries were constructed by 5' RACE, in which cDNA synthesis was followed by two PCR steps with TCR beta constant-region gene-specific primers. An Illumina MiSeq platform was used to sequence the TCR beta libraries. The study's own analysis went as follows. Reads were processed with MIGEC, MiXCR and VDJtools. To get a clonotype's frequency, the unique molecular identifiers belonging to that clonotype were divided by all unique molecular identifiers in the sample. Nonfunctional TRBV genes listed as pseudogenes or open reading frames in IMGT, such as TRBV1, TRBV12-1 and TRBV21, were excluded. Using fastp at Q25 and MiXCR, TCRdb reprocessed the public reads and kept productive beta chains. Merged by CDR3 protein, the rows form single entries marked with the most common genes and DNA. TCRdb assigned the V and J calls; the authors' analysis was not used. This sample gives 15,000 or so distinct CDR3 sequences in total; about 2.2% of them show up just once. The ten largest clones capture 6.9% of the sample.

The sample taken for sequencing was healthy donor T cells cultured with leukemia cells. The rearrangement combines TRBV7-9 with TRBJ2-7; TRBD2 could be the D gene, as 6 bases match. This TCR was sampled from a human donor in good health. Some clones in this sample may be carry-over from other donors' samples. Here the CDR3 is given as CASSLGTRDRGEQYF. The DNA sequence follows: TGTGCCAGCAGCTTGGGGACGAGGGATCGGGGGGAGCAGTACTTC.